One and the same sample provided the 15 T cell receptor beta chains below, sequenced in a study of human T cells and chemical hapten exposure. Time point given: pre-sensitization, week 0. The treatment is: therapeutic diphenylcyclopropenone sensitization with weekly scalp DPC. TCRdb ran MiXCR on the RACE reads and lists one entry per CDR3 protein. This repertoire shows about 270,000 distinct CDR3 sequences, roughly 7.4% found once; its top ten account for 1.2%. This specimen was whole blood, taken in connection with sensitization to the hapten diphenylcyclopropenone (DPC). The origin of the receptors is a man in his late teens or twenties with alopecia areata. Some clones in this sample may be carry-over from other donors' samples.

Many counts were recorded for this clonotype. The V gene is TRBV9, the J gene TRBJ1-1, with a weak D call TRBD1 (5 bases). In germline, CDR1 is SGDLS, CDR2 YYNGEE. With 4 bases removed from V and 3 bases from J, the gap between germline ends came to 16 bases. CDR3 length: 15 amino acids. The CDR3, as DNA: TGTGCCAGCAGCCCAGGGCCACTAGTATACACTGAAGCTTTCTTT. Translation gives CASSPGPLVYTEAFF.

Many counts were recorded for this clonotype. This chain links TRBV6-2 or TRBV6-3 with TRBJ1-5; 12 bases map to TRBD1. The CDR3 length is 16 residues. V lost 2 bases to trimming and J lost 5 bases; unmatched junction nucleotides: 4. Germline-derived CDR1 and CDR2 are MNHEY and SVGEGT. CDR3: CASSYRDRGRHQPQHF. CDR3 nucleotides: TGTGCCAGCAGTTACCGGGACAGGGGGCGTCATCAGCCCCAGCATTTT.

This clonotype was recorded a few times. The rearrangement joins TRBV6-2 or TRBV6-3 to TRBJ1-5; maybe TRBD1 (6 bases). The germline V and J ends were trimmed by 2 bases and 2 bases, with 13 bases remaining between them. This CDR3 comprises 16 residues. CDR1 is MNHEY, CDR2 SVGEGT, per germline. DNA for the CDR3: TGTGCCAGCAGTTACGGGGCAGGGGTAGGCAATCAGCCCCAGCATTTT. It translates to CASSYGAGVGNQPQHF.

This chain connects TRBV18 to TRBJ1-1, with TRBD1 as a possible D gene (6 bases). The germline CDR1 and CDR2 sequences are KGHSH and LQKENI. This CDR3 has 16 residues. Trimming shortened V by 6 bases and J by 0 bases, and 17 bases separated the two germline ends. This CDR3 is CASSLQGPSLNTEAFF. CDR3 DNA: TGTGCCAGCTCCCTCCAGGGGCCGTCGTTGAACACTGAAGCTTTCTTT.

This clonotype was counted only a few times. The chain employs TRBV18 and TRBJ1-3; D uncertain. Per germline, CDR1 KGHSH and CDR2 LQKENI. The CDR3 is made up of 15 amino acids. V lost 2 bases, J lost 4 bases, and 12 bases lay in between. CDR3 nucleotide sequence: TGTGCCAGCTCACCATTTGCGGACGGCGGAAACACCATATATTTT. Protein product: CASSPFADGGNTIYF.

This clonotype has just a few counts. J is TRBJ1-5 and V is TRBV5-8; D possibly corresponds to TRBD1 (6 bases). Germline V lookup: CDR1 SGHTS, CDR2 YDEGEE. The V end lost 3 bases, the J end lost 0 bases, and 13 bases lay between the germline ends. This CDR3 is built from 16 residues. The CDR3 reads CASSWTDKYSNQPQHF. CDR3 nucleotide sequence: TGTGCCAGCAGCTGGACAGACAAGTATAGCAATCAGCCCCAGCATTTT.

This clonotype was counted at least ten times. This chain links TRBV29-1 with TRBJ1-2; TRBD1 agrees at 10 bases. The CDR3 is 16 amino acids. Germline V lookup: CDR1 SQVTM, CDR2 ANQGSEA. The trim removed 3 bases at V and 4 bases at J, leaving 11 bases unmatched. CDR3 region: CSVDWGATGGSYGYTF. As DNA, the CDR3 is TGCAGCGTTGATTGGGGAGCGACAGGGGGCAGCTATGGCTACACCTTC.

This sequence joins TRBV7-2 and TRBJ2-1; maybe TRBD1 (6 bases). V shed 5 bases and J shed 6 bases, with 11 bases lying between them. The germline CDR1 and CDR2 sequences are SGHTA and FQGNSA. The CDR3 consists of 13 residues. The CDR3 DNA sequence: TGTGCCAGCAGCGTGAACAGGGTCAATGAGCAGTTCTTC. This encodes CASSVNRVNEQFF.

Only a few counts were recorded for this clonotype. This chain connects TRBV18 to TRBJ1-2; the match to TRBD1 covers 7 bases. Germline CDR1 is KGHSH and CDR2 is LQKENI. The CDR3 has 15 amino acids. V was clipped by 1 base and J by 4 bases; unmatched bases: 6. CDR3 sequence reads: CASSPRDSTFYGYTF. Here the CDR3 DNA reads TGTGCCAGCTCACCACGGGACAGCACCTTCTATGGCTACACCTTC.

This chain uses TRBV10-3 with TRBJ1-1; 7 nucleotides agree with TRBD1. The J segment lost 0 bases and the V segment lost 10 bases, leaving 11 bases of the junction unmatched. Germline V gene lookup returns CDR1 ENHRY and CDR2 SYGVKD. This CDR3 is built from 15 residues. The CDR3 nucleotides are TGTGCCACCTCGTTGACGACAGGGATGAACACTGAAGCTTTCTTT. This translates into CATSLTTGMNTEAFF.

The chain links TRBV12-3 or TRBV12-4 to TRBJ1-5, with D unresolved. V was cut by 5 bases and J by 4 bases, with 9 bases left in between. This CDR3 is 13 amino acids long. CDR3 DNA: TGTGCCAGCAGTAGGCCAGCTAATCAGCCCCAGCATTTT. This translates into CASSRPANQPQHF.

The chain has TRBV6-5 and TRBJ2-1, with no clear D. The CDR3 consists of 13 residues. The V gene lost 0 bases and the J gene lost 5 bases, with 5 bases spanning the gap. The germline CDR1 and CDR2 sequences are MNHEY and SVGAGI. CDR3 sequence (DNA): TGTGCCAGCAGTTACTCTCGGGACAATGAGCAGTTCTTC. It yields the protein CASSYSRDNEQFF.

This clonotype was counted a few times. The V gene is TRBV7-8, the J gene TRBJ1-6; TRBD1 might be the D (5 bases). The length of the CDR3 is 16 residues. The V gene's germline CDR1 is SGHVS and CDR2 FQNEAQ. V shed 1 base and J shed 10 bases, with 17 bases lying between them. CDR3 sequence reads: CASSLGGREDSSPLHF. The DNA of the CDR3 is TGTGCCAGCAGCTTAGGGGGCCGTGAAGATTCGTCACCCCTCCACTTT.

This clonotype has only a few counts. The J gene is TRBJ1-6, the V gene TRBV14; D ambiguous. CDR1 is SGHDN and CDR2 is FVKESK in the germline V gene. V gave up 4 bases and J gave up 8 bases, with 6 bases separating them. The CDR3 sequence is 12 residues long. CDR3 protein: CASSLLYSPLHF. CDR3 nucleotides: TGTGCCAGCAGCCTACTGTATTCACCCCTCCACTTT. Combining the CDR3 with reference TRBV14 and TRBJ1-6 gives the whole variable domain EAGVTQFPSHSVIEKGQTVTLRCDPISGHDNLYWYRRVMGKEIKFLLHFVKESKQDESGMPNNRFLAERTGGTYSTLKVQPAELEDSGVYFCASSLLYSPLHFGNGTRLTVT.

This clonotype was detected a few times. The chain uses TRBV7-3 and TRBJ2-5; 7 positions agree with TRBD1. The CDR3 totals 15 residues. CDR1 and CDR2 (germline): SGHTA, FQGTGA. With V trimmed by 2 bases and J by 1 base, 4 bases remained unmatched. CDR3 loop: CASSLSGTAQETQYF. DNA for the CDR3: TGTGCCAGCAGCTTATCGGGGACAGCCCAAGAGACCCAGTACTTC.